This TCR beta chain emerged from a study of T cell repertoires in cytomegalovirus infection. TCRdb ran MiXCR on the reads and lists one entry per CDR3 protein. Of fewer than 1,000,000 distinct CDR3 sequences in the sample, 30% to 40% were seen once. There are a few counts of this clonotype. What it binds is unknown. General study results and limits: Clonotype analysis showed dominance of the ex vivo response by HLA-C-restricted CMV-specific TCR beta clonotypes.

The TCR originated in a human donor in good health (CMV status not recorded). Some clones in this sample may be carry-over from other donors' samples. This specimen consisted of cultured CD8+ T cells from PBMCs, obtained from culture after CMV antigen stimulation.

CDR3 DNA sequence: TGTGCCAGCACCCCTGCGGGGAACAACAATGAGCAGTTCTTC. Its protein is CASTPAGNNNEQFF. The chain has TRBV27 and TRBJ2-1, with D perhaps TRBD2 (6 bases). Trimming pared 7 bases from V and 5 bases from J, leaving 15 bases between. The CDR3 sequence is 14 residues long. Germline V CDR1 and CDR2: MNHEY, SMNVEV (reference sequence).